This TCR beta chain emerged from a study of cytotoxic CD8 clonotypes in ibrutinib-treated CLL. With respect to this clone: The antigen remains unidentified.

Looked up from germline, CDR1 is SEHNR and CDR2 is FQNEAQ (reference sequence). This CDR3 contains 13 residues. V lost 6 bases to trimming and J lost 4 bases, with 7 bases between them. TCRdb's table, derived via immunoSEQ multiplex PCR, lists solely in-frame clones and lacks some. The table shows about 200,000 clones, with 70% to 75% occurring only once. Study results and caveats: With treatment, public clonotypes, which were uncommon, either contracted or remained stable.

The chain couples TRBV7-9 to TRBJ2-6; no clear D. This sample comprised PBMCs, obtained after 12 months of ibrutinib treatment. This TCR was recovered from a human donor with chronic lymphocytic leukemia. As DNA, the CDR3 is TGTGCCAGCAGTAGGCCCGGGGCCAACGTCCTGACTTTC. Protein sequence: CASSRPGANVLTF.